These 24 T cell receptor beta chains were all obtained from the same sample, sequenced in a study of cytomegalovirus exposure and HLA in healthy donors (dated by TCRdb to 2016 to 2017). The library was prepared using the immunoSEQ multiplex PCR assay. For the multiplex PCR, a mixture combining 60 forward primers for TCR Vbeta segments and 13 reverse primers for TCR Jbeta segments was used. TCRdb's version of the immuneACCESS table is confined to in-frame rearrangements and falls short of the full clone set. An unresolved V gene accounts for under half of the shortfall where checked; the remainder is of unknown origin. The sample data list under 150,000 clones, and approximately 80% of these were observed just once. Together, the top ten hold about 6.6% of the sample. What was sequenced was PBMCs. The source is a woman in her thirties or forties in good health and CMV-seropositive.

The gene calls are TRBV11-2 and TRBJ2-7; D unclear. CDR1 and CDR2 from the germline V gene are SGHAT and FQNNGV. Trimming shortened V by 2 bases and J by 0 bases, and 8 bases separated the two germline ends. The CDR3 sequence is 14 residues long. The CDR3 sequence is CASSLLYFSYEQYF. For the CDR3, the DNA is TGTGCCAGCAGCTTATTGTACTTCTCCTACGAGCAGTACTTC.

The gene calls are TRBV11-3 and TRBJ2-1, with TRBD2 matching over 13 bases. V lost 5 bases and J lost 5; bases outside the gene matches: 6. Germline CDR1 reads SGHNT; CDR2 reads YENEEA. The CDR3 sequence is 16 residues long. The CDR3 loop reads CASSPPTSGRDNEQFF. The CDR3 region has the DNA TGTGCCAGCAGCCCCCCAACTAGCGGGAGGGACAATGAGCAGTTCTTC. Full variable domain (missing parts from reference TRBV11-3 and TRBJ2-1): EAGVVQSPRYKIIEKKQPVAFWCNPISGHNTLYWYLQNLGQGPELLIRYENEEAVDDSQLPKDRFSAERLKGVDSTLKIQPAELGDSAVYLCASSPPTSGRDNEQFFGPGTRLTVL.

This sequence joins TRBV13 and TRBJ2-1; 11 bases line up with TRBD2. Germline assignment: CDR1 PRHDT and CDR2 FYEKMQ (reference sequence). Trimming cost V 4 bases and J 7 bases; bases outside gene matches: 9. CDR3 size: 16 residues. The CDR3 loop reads CASSSQTSGIVNEQFF. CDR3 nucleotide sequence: TGTGCCAGCAGCTCCCAGACTAGCGGGATCGTAAATGAGCAGTTCTTC.

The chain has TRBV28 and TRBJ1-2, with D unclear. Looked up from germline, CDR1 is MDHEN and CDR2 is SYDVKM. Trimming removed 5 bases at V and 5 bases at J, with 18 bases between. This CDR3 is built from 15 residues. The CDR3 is CASSLRPGGGYGYTF. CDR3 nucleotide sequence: TGTGCCAGCAGTCTCCGACCCGGAGGTGGGTATGGCTACACCTTC.

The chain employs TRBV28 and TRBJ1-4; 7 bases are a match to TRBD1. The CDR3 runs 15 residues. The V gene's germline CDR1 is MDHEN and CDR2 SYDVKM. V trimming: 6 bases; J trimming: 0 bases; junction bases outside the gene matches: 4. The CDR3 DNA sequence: TGTGCCAGCAGGGGCGGGACAGCAACTAATGAAAAACTGTTTTTT. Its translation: CASRGGTATNEKLFF. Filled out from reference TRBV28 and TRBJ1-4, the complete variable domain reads DVKVTQSSRYLVKRTGEKVFLECVQDMDHENMFWYRQDPGLGLRLIYFSYDVKMKEKGDIPEGYSVSREKKERFSLILESASTNQTSMYLCASRGGTATNEKLFFGSGTQLSVL.

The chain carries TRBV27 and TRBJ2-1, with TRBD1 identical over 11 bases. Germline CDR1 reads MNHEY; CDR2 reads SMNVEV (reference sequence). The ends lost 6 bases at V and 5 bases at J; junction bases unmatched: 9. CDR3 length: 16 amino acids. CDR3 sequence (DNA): TGTGCCAGCAGCTACACCGGGACAGGGGGTAACAATGAGCAGTTCTTC. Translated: CASSYTGTGGNNEQFF.

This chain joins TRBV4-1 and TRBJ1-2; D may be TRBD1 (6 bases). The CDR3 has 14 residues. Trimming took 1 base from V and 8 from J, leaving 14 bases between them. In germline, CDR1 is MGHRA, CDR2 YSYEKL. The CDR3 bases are TGCGCCAGCAGCCAAGTCGGGCAGGGGTACGGCTACACCTTC. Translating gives CASSQVGQGYGYTF.

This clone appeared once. In DNA, the CDR3 is TGTGCGGGGGGGGAGTCGGGCACCGGGGAGCTGTTTTTT. Translating gives CAGGESGTGELFF. The chain carries TRBV5-4 and TRBJ2-2; 7 nucleotides align to TRBD2. Germline loops: CDR1 SGHNT, CDR2 YYREEE (reference sequence). This CDR3 is built from 13 residues.

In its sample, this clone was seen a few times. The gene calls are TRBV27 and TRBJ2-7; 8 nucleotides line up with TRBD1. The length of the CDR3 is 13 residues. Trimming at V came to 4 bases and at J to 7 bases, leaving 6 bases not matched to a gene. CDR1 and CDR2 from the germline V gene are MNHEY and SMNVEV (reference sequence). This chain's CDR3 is CASSSRGRWEQYF. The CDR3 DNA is TGTGCCAGCAGTTCCAGGGGGCGCTGGGAGCAGTACTTC.

The CDR3 is CASGLNGELNTEAFF. In nucleotides, the CDR3 is TGTGCTAGTGGTTTGAACGGGGAGTTGAACACTGAAGCTTTCTTT. The chain joins TRBV12-5 to TRBJ1-1, with D unresolved. The CDR3 has 15 residues. Trimming cost V 2 bases and J 0 bases, with 10 bases left between them. The germline V gene has CDR1 LGHNT and CDR2 FRNRAP.

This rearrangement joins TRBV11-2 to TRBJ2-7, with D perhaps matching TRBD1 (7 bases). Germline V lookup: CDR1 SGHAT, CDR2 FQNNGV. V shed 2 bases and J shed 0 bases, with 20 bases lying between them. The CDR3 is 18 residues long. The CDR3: CASSLIRRGRNISYEQYF. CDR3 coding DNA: TGTGCCAGCAGCTTAATAAGGAGGGGGCGGAATATCTCCTACGAGCAGTACTTC.

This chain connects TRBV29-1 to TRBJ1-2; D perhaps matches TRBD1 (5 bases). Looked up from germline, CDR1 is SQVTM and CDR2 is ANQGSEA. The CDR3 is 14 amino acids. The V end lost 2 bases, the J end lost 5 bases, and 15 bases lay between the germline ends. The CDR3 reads CSVETTLQVYGYTF. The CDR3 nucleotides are TGCAGCGTTGAAACCACCCTACAGGTGTATGGCTACACCTTC. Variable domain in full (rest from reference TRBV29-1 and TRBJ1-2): SAVISQKPSRDICQRGTSLTIQCQVDSQVTMMFWYRQQPGQSLTLIATANQGSEATYESGFVIDKFPISRPNLTFSTLTVSNMSPEDSSIYLCSVETTLQVYGYTFGSGTRLTVV.

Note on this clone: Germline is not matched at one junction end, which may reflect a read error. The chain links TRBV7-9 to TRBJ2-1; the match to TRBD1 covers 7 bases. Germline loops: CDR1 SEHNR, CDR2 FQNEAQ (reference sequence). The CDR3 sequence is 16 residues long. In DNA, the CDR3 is TGTTCCAGCAGCTCAACAGGGGCCCGAAATTACAATGAGCAGTTCTTC. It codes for CSSSSTGARNYNEQFF.

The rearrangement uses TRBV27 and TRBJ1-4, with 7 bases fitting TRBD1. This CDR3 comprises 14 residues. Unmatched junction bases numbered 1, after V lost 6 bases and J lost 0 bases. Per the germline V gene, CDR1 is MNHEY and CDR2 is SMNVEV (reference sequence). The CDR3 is CASRGTATNEKLFF. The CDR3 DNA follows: TGTGCCAGCAGGGGGACAGCAACTAATGAAAAACTGTTTTTT.

In DNA, the CDR3 is TGTGCCAGCAGCTTCGGCCCCGGGACAACCTCCCCCGAGCAGTACTTC. It specifies CASSFGPGTTSPEQYF. This sequence joins TRBV5-5 and TRBJ2-7, with TRBD1 as a possible D gene (6 bases). The CDR3 loop spans 16 amino acids. The germline gives CDR1 SGHKS, CDR2 YYEKEE (reference sequence). The V end was cut by 2 bases, the J end by 6 bases, with 21 bases between.

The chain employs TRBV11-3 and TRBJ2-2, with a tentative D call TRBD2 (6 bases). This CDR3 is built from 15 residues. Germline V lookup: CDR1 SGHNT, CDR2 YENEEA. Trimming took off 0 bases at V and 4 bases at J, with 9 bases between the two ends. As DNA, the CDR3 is TGTGCCAGCAGCTTAGACGGGAGTGTCACCGGGGAGCTGTTTTTT. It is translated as CASSLDGSVTGELFF.

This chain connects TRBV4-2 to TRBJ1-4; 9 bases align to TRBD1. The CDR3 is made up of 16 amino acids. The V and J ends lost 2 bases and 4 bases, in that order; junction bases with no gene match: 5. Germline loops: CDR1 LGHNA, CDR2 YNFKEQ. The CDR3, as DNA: TGTGCCAGCAGCCAAACCCCGGGACAGGGTAATGAAAAACTGTTTTTT. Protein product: CASSQTPGQGNEKLFF.

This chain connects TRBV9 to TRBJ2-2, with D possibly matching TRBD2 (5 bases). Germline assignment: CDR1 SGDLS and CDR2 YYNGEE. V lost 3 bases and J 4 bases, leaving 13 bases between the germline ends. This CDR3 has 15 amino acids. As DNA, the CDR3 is TGTGCCAGCAGCGCTCTAGCATCGATCACCGGGGAGCTGTTTTTT. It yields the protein CASSALASITGELFF. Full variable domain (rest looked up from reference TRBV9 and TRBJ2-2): DSGVTQTPKHLITATGQRVTLRCSPRSGDLSVYWYQQSLDQGLQFLIQYYNGEERAKGNILERFSAQQFPDLHSELNLSSLELGDSALYFCASSALASITGELFFGEGSRLTVL.

CDR3 amino acids: CASSPDRNYEQYF. CDR3 in DNA: TGTGCCAGCTCCCCCGACAGAAACTACGAGCAGTACTTC. This chain joins TRBV18 and TRBJ2-7; D possibly corresponds to TRBD1 (5 bases). Germline CDR1 is KGHSH and CDR2 is LQKENI. The V and J ends lost 6 bases and 3 bases respectively, with 12 bases between them. The CDR3 spans 13 residues.

In DNA form, the CDR3 reads TGCGCCAGCAGCGGCGGGAGAGTGGGGCGTTCGGCAGATACGCAGTATTTT. Encoded protein: CASSGGRVGRSADTQYF. The J gene is TRBJ2-3, the V gene TRBV5-1, with 7 bases matching TRBD2. This CDR3 has 17 amino acids. V was pared by 4 bases and J by 4 bases, with 15 bases of the junction left unmatched. Germline assignment: CDR1 SGHRS and CDR2 YFSETQ.

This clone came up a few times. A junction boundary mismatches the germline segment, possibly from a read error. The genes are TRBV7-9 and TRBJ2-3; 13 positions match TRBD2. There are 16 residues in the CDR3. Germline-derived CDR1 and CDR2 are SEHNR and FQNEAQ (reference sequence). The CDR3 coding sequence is TGTTCCAGCAGCCGGACTAGCGGGAGTCTGACAGATACGCAGTATTTT. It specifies CSSSRTSGSLTDTQYF.

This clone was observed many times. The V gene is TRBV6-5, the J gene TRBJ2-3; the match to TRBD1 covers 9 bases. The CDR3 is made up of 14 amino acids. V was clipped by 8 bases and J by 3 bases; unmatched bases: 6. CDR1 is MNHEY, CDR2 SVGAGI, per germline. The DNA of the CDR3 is TGTGCCAGCGGCCTGGGACAGGGAACAGATACGCAGTATTTT. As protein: CASGLGQGTDTQYF.

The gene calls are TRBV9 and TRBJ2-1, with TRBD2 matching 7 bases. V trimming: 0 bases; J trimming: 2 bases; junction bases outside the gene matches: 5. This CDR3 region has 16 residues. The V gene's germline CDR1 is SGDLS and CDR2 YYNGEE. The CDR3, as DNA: TGTGCCAGCAGCGTAGACCCCCGGGAGGCCTACAATGAGCAGTTCTTC. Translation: CASSVDPREAYNEQFF. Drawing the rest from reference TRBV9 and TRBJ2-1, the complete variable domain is DSGVTQTPKHLITATGQRVTLRCSPRSGDLSVYWYQQSLDQGLQFLIQYYNGEERAKGNILERFSAQQFPDLHSELNLSSLELGDSALYFCASSVDPREAYNEQFFGPGTRLTVL.

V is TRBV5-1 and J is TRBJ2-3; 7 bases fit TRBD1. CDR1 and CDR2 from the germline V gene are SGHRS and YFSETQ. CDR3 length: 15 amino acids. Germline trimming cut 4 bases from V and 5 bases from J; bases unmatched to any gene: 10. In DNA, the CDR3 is TGCGCCAGCAGCCCCGGGACAGCCTTAGGAGATACGCAGTATTTT. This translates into CASSPGTALGDTQYF.